Shown below are 29 T cell receptor beta chains from a single sample sequenced in a study of beta chain features in type 1 diabetes. Study results and caveats: When Type 1 diabetes patients were examined, their TCRB CDR3s proved moderately but significantly shorter in all four CD4+ subsets.

Expressed TCRB transcripts were sequenced, since all the RNA that had been isolated was reverse transcribed. TCRdb keeps only in-frame clones here, not all; method: immunoSEQ multiplex PCR. The table shows a few hundred thousand clones, with roughly 12% occurring only once. Which antigens these TCRs recognize remains unknown. The sequenced material came from naive CD4+ T cells from blood. These TCRs come from a woman aged 18-29 years with type 1 diabetes.

This clone has a handful of counts. V is TRBV5-6 and J is TRBJ1-2; tentative D call: TRBD1 (5 bases). V was clipped by 4 bases and J by 10 bases, with 11 bases between them. Germline-derived CDR1 and CDR2 are SGHDT and YYEEEE. CDR3 length: 11 amino acids. The CDR3 is CASSLGAVYTF. CDR3 DNA: TGTGCCAGCAGCCTAGGGGCGGTCTACACCTTC.

In this sample, this clone turned up a few times. The J gene is TRBJ2-1, the V gene TRBV7-6, with D possibly matching TRBD2 (5 bases). CDR1 is SGHVS and CDR2 is FNYEAQ in the germline V gene. Deletions cut 5 bases from V and 4 bases from J, with 15 bases between. CDR3 length equals 15 residues. The CDR3 here is CASSPWGSDYNEQFF. CDR3 bases: TGTGCCAGCAGCCCGTGGGGTAGCGATTACAATGAGCAGTTCTTC.

This clone was seen more than once but under ten times. The V gene is TRBV12-5, the J gene TRBJ2-1, with D hard to call. Germline CDR1 is LGHNT and CDR2 is FRNRAP. CDR3 length: 14 amino acids. V was shortened by 6 bases and J by 10 bases, with 19 bases between the two germline ends. The CDR3 DNA reads as TGTGCTAGTGGCAAACCGTCCGATAGCCTAGAGCAGTTCTTC. It specifies CASGKPSDSLEQFF. The whole variable domain, remainder taken from reference TRBV12-5 and TRBJ2-1, is DARVTQTPRHKVTEMGQEVTMRCQPILGHNTVFWYRQTMMQGLELLAYFRNRAPLDDSGMPKDRFSAEMPDATLATLKIQPSEPRDSAVYFCASGKPSDSLEQFFGPGTRLTVL.

This chain links TRBV7-2 with TRBJ2-1; 8 bases match TRBD2. The CDR3 is 13 amino acids. Germline-derived CDR1 and CDR2 are SGHTA and FQGNSA. V shed 6 bases and J 9 bases; nucleotides not matched to a gene: 7. This chain's CDR3 is CASRPRRGGEQFF. The CDR3 DNA is TGTGCCAGCAGACCCCGCCGGGGGGGTGAGCAGTTCTTC.

This clone has a handful of counts. The V and J genes are TRBV2 and TRBJ1-2; 11 positions agree with TRBD1. The CDR3 length is 17 residues. Germline V gene sequence: CDR1 SNHLY, CDR2 FYNNEI. Trimming removed 6 bases from V and 4 bases from J; junction bases left unmatched: 13. The CDR3 loop is CASRSGTGGRISYGYTF. The CDR3 DNA follows: TGTGCCAGCAGAAGCGGGACAGGGGGTAGGATTAGCTATGGCTACACCTTC.

The chain links TRBV19 to TRBJ1-2; D is unresolved. CDR3 length: 12 residues. Germline V lookup: CDR1 LNHDA, CDR2 SQIVND (reference sequence). Trimming stripped 6 bases from V and 2 bases from J, with 7 bases between. The CDR3 here is CASRAGNYGYTF. In nucleotides, the CDR3 is TGTGCCAGTAGGGCGGGGAACTATGGCTACACCTTC.

The chain joins TRBV6-6 to TRBJ1-2; D not resolved. The germline V and J ends were trimmed by 6 bases and 2 bases, with 16 bases remaining between them. CDR3 length: 15 amino acids. CDR1 MNHNY and CDR2 SVGAGI come from the germline V gene (reference sequence). The chain's CDR3 is CASRRLELSNYGYTF. The CDR3 DNA reads TGTGCCAGCAGAAGATTGGAGTTGTCCAACTATGGCTACACCTTC.

The chain couples TRBV4-2 to TRBJ1-5; 9 bases are shared with TRBD1. The CDR3 has 14 amino acids. With 4 bases clipped from V and 6 bases from J, the junction kept 4 bases outside the gene matches. Germline CDR1 reads LGHNA; CDR2 reads YNFKEQ. The CDR3 here is CASSLGTGRQPQHF. The CDR3 DNA reads TGTGCCAGCAGCCTCGGGACAGGGCGTCAGCCCCAGCATTTT.

This clone has only a few counts. The V call is TRBV28, the J call TRBJ2-1; 12 bases agree with TRBD1. Germline assignment: CDR1 MDHEN and CDR2 SYDVKM. J was trimmed by 14 bases and V by 3 bases; bases with no gene match: 2. The CDR3 consists of 12 residues. CDR3 bases: TGTGCCAGCAGTTTGGGACAGGGGGCAGAGTTCTTC. Amino acid sequence: CASSLGQGAEFF.

This clone showed up just once. The J gene is TRBJ2-5, the V gene TRBV18; TRBD1 might be the D (5 bases). The V end was cut by 3 bases, the J end by 1 base, with 15 bases between. Germline loops: CDR1 KGHSH, CDR2 LQKENI. The CDR3 length is 16 residues. DNA of the CDR3: TGTGCCAGCTCACCTCCGGCAGGGTTAGTCCAAGAGACCCAGTACTTC. It is translated as CASSPPAGLVQETQYF.

There are a few counts of this clone. The sample has other DNA sequences that encode this CDR3 too. This chain uses TRBV7-2 with TRBJ2-1; TRBD1 might be the D (5 bases). The CDR3 length is 12 residues. Germline CDR1 and CDR2: SGHTA and FQGNSA. The V gene lost 2 bases and the J gene lost 7 bases, with 6 bases spanning the gap. The DNA of the CDR3 is TGTGCCAGCAGCTTATACAGGAATGAGCAGTTCTTC. Its translation: CASSLYRNEQFF.

This chain connects TRBV14 to TRBJ2-1; no firm D call. Per germline, CDR1 SGHDN and CDR2 FVKESK. V was pared by 2 bases and J by 0 bases, with 11 bases between. The CDR3 runs 16 residues. This chain's CDR3 is CASSQRVLSSYNEQFF. In nucleotides, the CDR3 is TGTGCCAGCAGCCAAAGAGTTCTTAGCTCCTACAATGAGCAGTTCTTC. Filled out from reference TRBV14 and TRBJ2-1, the complete variable domain reads EAGVTQFPSHSVIEKGQTVTLRCDPISGHDNLYWYRRVMGKEIKFLLHFVKESKQDESGMPNNRFLAERTGGTYSTLKVQPAELEDSGVYFCASSQRVLSSYNEQFFGPGTRLTVL.

This chain uses TRBV5-1 with TRBJ2-1; possibly TRBD2 for D (5 bases). Per germline, CDR1 SGHRS and CDR2 YFSETQ. The CDR3 has 14 residues. V lost 2 bases and J 9 bases, leaving 15 bases between the germline ends. For the CDR3, the DNA is TGCGCCAGCAGCTTTACAACCGACGGAGGTGAGCAGTTCTTC. It codes for CASSFTTDGGEQFF. The full variable domain, completed using reference TRBV5-1 and TRBJ2-1, is KAGVTQTPRYLIKTRGQQVTLSCSPISGHRSVSWYQQTPGQGLQFLFEYFSETQRNKGNFPGRFSGRQFSNSRSEMNVSTLELGDSALYLCASSFTTDGGEQFFGPGTRLTVL.

The chain carries TRBV5-6 and TRBJ2-7; D is possibly TRBD1 (6 bases). This CDR3 spans 15 amino acids. The V and J ends lost 3 bases and 1 base respectively, with 14 bases between them. Germline V lookup: CDR1 SGHDT, CDR2 YYEEEE. The CDR3 region has the DNA TGTGCCAGCAGCTACTGGGGGACATCATCCTACGAGCAGTACTTC. Its translation is CASSYWGTSSYEQYF.

This clone was seen more than once but under ten times. This chain joins TRBV2 and TRBJ1-1; 8 positions match TRBD1. The CDR3 is 15 amino acids. CDR1 and CDR2 (germline): SNHLY, FYNNEI. With 4 bases clipped from V and 1 base from J, the junction kept 5 bases outside the gene matches. The CDR3 spells CASSVQGVENTEAFF. In DNA form, the CDR3 reads TGTGCCAGCAGTGTACAGGGGGTGGAGAACACTGAAGCTTTCTTT.

The genes are TRBV14 and TRBJ2-3, with D maybe TRBD2 (5 bases). Per germline, CDR1 SGHDN and CDR2 FVKESK. V was clipped by 0 bases and J by 7 bases, with 14 bases between them. The CDR3 covers 15 residues. The CDR3 DNA follows: TGTGCCAGCAGCCAAGACGGAAGCGGACTCCATACGCAGTATTTT. This codes for CASSQDGSGLHTQYF.

The chain combines TRBV28 with TRBJ2-3; D not certain. The CDR3 is made up of 11 amino acids. CDR1 MDHEN and CDR2 SYDVKM come from the germline V gene. Trimming removed 9 bases at V and 7 bases at J, with 11 bases between. The CDR3 is CASRVENTQYF. The CDR3 DNA is TGTGCCAGTCGAGTCGAAAATACGCAGTATTTT.

The table lists this clone with a few counts. Other DNA sequences of this sample code for an identical CDR3. CDR3: CASSPYQETQYF. As DNA, the CDR3 is TGTGCCAGCTCACCCTATCAAGAGACCCAGTACTTC. V usage is TRBV18 and J usage is TRBJ2-5, with no clear D. The CDR3 has 12 residues. CDR1 is KGHSH and CDR2 is LQKENI in the germline V gene. Between the trimmed V and J ends, which lost 3 bases and 2 bases, there was a span of 4 bases.

As for this clone: Other DNA sequences of this sample code for an identical CDR3. The gene calls are TRBV5-1 and TRBJ2-3; 11 nucleotides align to TRBD2. V trimming: 2 bases; J trimming: 0 bases; junction bases outside the gene matches: 2. The CDR3 is made up of 16 amino acids. Germline loops: CDR1 SGHRS, CDR2 YFSETQ. The chain's CDR3 is CASSLGTSGSTDTQYF. Here the CDR3 DNA reads TGCGCCAGCAGCTTAGGGACTAGCGGAAGCACAGATACGCAGTATTTT. Variable domain in full (rest from reference TRBV5-1 and TRBJ2-3): KAGVTQTPRYLIKTRGQQVTLSCSPISGHRSVSWYQQTPGQGLQFLFEYFSETQRNKGNFPGRFSGRQFSNSRSEMNVSTLELGDSALYLCASSLGTSGSTDTQYFGPGTRLTVL.

This clone has just a few counts. The J gene is TRBJ1-5, the V gene TRBV28; TRBD1 matches at 8 bases. Unmatched junction bases numbered 8, after V lost 8 bases and J lost 2 bases. The CDR3 totals 15 residues. Germline CDR1 and CDR2: MDHEN and SYDVKM. The CDR3 DNA reads as TGTGCCAGCGGGACAGGCAGACTAGGCAATCAGCCCCAGCATTTT. Translation: CASGTGRLGNQPQHF.

In DNA form, the CDR3 reads TGCAGCGTTGGCGGACTAGCGGGAACGTATGAGCAGTTCTTC. Amino acid sequence: CSVGGLAGTYEQFF. The chain employs TRBV29-1 and TRBJ2-1, with 12 positions matching TRBD2. CDR1 is SQVTM and CDR2 is ANQGSEA in the germline V gene. The CDR3 length is 14 residues. Germline trimming cut 4 bases from V and 8 bases from J; bases unmatched to any gene: 6.

Ten or more counts support this clone. This sequence joins TRBV29-1 and TRBJ2-4, with a possible D match to TRBD1 (6 bases). CDR3 size: 13 residues. CDR1 is SQVTM, CDR2 ANQGSEA, per germline. Trimming stripped 7 bases from V and 2 bases from J, with 12 bases between. CDR3 sequence reads: CSGSGQSKNIQYF. In DNA form, the CDR3 reads TGCAGCGGGTCCGGACAGTCCAAAAACATTCAGTACTTC.

This clone has more than one count but fewer than ten. The chain is built from TRBV5-1 and TRBJ2-3; 10 positions match TRBD2. The CDR3 runs to 16 residues. Germline-derived CDR1 and CDR2 are SGHRS and YFSETQ. The trim removed 0 bases at V and 7 bases at J, leaving 8 bases unmatched. CDR3 coding DNA: TGCGCCAGCAGCTTGGCACTAGCGGGAACCATGAATACGCAGTATTTT. Protein sequence: CASSLALAGTMNTQYF.

This clone was seen only a few times. The CDR3 loop is CASSMEVTYEQYV. The CDR3 region has the DNA TGTGCCAGCAGCATGGAGGTCACCTACGAGCAGTACGTC. The V gene is TRBV21-1, the J gene TRBJ2-7; the D call of TRBD2 is as the table states it, not checked on the DNA. TRBV21-1 counts as a pseudogene. This CDR3 has 13 residues.

V and J are TRBV30 and TRBJ2-2, with TRBD2 matching over 14 bases. The CDR3 contains 15 residues. Unmatched junction bases numbered 5, after V lost 5 bases and J lost 6 bases. Germline CDR1 is GTSNPN and CDR2 is SVGIG (reference sequence). In DNA form, the CDR3 reads TGTGCCTGGGGCCCGACTAGCGGGAGGGCCGGGGAGCTGTTTTTT. Translation: CAWGPTSGRAGELFF.

In this sample, this clone turned up a few times. The chain employs TRBV5-6 and TRBJ2-1; 10 bases are a match to TRBD2. V was pared by 4 bases and J by 5 bases, with 6 bases of the junction left unmatched. The CDR3 length is 15 residues. Germline values: CDR1 SGHDT, CDR2 YYEEEE. The CDR3 DNA follows: TGTGCCAGCAGCGCCCGACTAGCGGGTGACAATGAGCAGTTCTTC. Its protein is CASSARLAGDNEQFF.

This clone has more than one count but fewer than ten. The rearrangement joins TRBV19 to TRBJ2-1; D may be TRBD2 (5 bases). This CDR3 region has 15 residues. Germline CDR1 is LNHDA and CDR2 is SQIVND (reference sequence). The V and J ends lost 1 base and 7 bases respectively, with 14 bases between them. The CDR3 sequence is CASSIASGILNEQFF. The CDR3 bases are TGTGCCAGTAGTATAGCCAGCGGAATTTTGAATGAGCAGTTCTTC.

This clone was observed a few times. Within the sample, other DNA sequences also encode this same CDR3. The chain couples TRBV20-1 to TRBJ2-5, with unresolved D. Germline assignment: CDR1 DFQATT and CDR2 SNEGSKA (reference sequence). The CDR3 extends over 10 amino acids. V was cut by 4 bases and J by 5 bases, with 5 bases left in between. The chain's CDR3 is CSATQETQYF. The CDR3 bases are TGCAGTGCTACCCAGGAGACCCAGTACTTC.

The rearrangement joins TRBV29-1 to TRBJ1-2; D gene uncertain. The CDR3 extends over 13 amino acids. V was clipped by 4 bases and J by 0 bases, with 9 bases between them. CDR1 SQVTM and CDR2 ANQGSEA come from the germline V gene. The CDR3: CSVAEGANYGYTF. CDR3 nucleotide sequence: TGCAGCGTTGCGGAAGGAGCTAACTATGGCTACACCTTC.